This T cell receptor (beta chain) was identified in a study of cytomegalovirus exposure and HLA in healthy donors. About this clone itself: What it binds is unknown.

TCRdb keeps only in-frame clones here, not all; method: immunoSEQ multiplex PCR. The sample has under 400,000 clones, roughly 88% seen once. Per the germline V gene, CDR1 is SEHNR and CDR2 is FQNEAQ (reference sequence). The ends lost 5 bases at V and 11 bases at J; junction bases unmatched: 20. This CDR3 spans 16 amino acids. Study observations and caveats: Listed as cytomegalovirus-associated were over 150 TCR beta chains.

The chain uses TRBV7-9 and TRBJ1-1; 7 positions match TRBD1. The source is a woman under 30 in good health and CMV-seronegative. Sequenced: PBMCs. The DNA for the CDR3 is TGTGCCAGCAGCCAGACACCCAACGGACAGGAGGAATGTGCTTTCTTT. Protein: CASSQTPNGQEECAFF. The whole variable domain, remainder taken from reference TRBV7-9 and TRBJ1-1, is DTGVSQNPRHKITKRGQNVTFRCDPISEHNRLYWYRQTLGQGPEFLTYFQNEAQLEKSRLLSDRFSAERPKGSFSTLEIQRTEQGDSAMYLCASSQTPNGQEECAFFGQGTRLTVV.